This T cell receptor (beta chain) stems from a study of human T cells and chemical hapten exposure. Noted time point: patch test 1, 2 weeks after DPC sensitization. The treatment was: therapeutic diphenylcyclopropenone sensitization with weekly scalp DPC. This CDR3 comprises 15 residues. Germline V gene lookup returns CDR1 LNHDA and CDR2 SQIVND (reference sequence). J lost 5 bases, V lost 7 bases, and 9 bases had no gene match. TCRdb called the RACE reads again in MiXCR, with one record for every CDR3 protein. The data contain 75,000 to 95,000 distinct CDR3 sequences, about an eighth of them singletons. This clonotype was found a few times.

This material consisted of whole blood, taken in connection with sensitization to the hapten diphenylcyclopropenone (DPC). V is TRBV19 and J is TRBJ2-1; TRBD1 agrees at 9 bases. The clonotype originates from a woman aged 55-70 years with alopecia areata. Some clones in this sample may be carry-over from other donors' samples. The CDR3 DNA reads TGTGCCAGTACTCAAGGGACAGGGATCCACAATGAGCAGTTCTTC. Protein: CASTQGTGIHNEQFF.